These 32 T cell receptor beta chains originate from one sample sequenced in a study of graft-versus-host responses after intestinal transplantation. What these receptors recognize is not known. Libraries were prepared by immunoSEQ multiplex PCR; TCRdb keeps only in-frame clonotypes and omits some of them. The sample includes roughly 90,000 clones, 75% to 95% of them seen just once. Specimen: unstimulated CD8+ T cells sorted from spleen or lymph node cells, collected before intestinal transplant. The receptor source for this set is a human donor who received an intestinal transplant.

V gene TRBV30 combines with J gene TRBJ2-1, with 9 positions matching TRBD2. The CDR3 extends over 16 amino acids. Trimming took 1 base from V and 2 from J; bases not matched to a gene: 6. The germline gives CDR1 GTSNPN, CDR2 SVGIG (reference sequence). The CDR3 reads CAWSGLAGEAYNEQFF. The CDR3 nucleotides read TGTGCCTGGAGTGGATTAGCGGGAGAGGCCTACAATGAGCAGTTCTTC.

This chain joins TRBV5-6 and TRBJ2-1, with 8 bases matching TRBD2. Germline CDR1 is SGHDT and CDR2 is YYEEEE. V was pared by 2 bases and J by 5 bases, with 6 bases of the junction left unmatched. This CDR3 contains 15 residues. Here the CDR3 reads CASSLAGAGNNEQFF. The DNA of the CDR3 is TGTGCCAGCAGCTTAGCGGGGGCAGGTAACAATGAGCAGTTCTTC.

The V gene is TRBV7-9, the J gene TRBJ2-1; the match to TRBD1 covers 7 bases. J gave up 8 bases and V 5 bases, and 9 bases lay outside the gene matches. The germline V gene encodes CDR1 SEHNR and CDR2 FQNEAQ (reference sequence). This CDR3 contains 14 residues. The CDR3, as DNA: TGTGCCAGCAGCCCCGGACAGGAATGGGATGAGCAGTTCTTC. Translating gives CASSPGQEWDEQFF.

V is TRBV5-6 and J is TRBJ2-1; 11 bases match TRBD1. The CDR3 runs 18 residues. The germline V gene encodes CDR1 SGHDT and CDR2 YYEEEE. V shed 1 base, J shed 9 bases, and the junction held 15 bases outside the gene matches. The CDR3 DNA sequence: TGTGCCAGCAGCTTGATGAGACGAATCGGGACAGGGGGAGGTGAGCAGTTCTTC. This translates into CASSLMRRIGTGGGEQFF.

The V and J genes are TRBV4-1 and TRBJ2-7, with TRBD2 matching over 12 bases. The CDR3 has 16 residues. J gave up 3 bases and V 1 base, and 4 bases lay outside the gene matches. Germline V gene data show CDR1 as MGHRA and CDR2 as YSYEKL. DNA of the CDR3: TGCGCCAGCAGCCAAGTGGCTAGCGGGAGGGGCTACGAGCAGTACTTC. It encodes CASSQVASGRGYEQYF.

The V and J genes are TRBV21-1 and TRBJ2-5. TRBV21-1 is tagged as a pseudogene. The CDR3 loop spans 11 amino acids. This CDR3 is CANPPQETQYF. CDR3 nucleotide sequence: TGTGCCAACCCCCCCCAAGAGACCCAGTACTTC.

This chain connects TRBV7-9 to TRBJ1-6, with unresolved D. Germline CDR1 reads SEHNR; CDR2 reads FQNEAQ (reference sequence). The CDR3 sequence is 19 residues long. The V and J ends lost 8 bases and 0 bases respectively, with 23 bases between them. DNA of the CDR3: TGTGCCAGCCTAAAAAGCTGGGGTCAAAGTAGCTCCTATAATTCACCCCTCCACTTT. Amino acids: CASLKSWGQSSSYNSPLHF.

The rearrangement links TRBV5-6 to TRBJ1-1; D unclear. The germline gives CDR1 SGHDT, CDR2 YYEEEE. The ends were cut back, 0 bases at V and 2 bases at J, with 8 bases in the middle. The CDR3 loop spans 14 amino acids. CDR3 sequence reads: CASSLVGINTEAFF. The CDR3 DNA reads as TGTGCCAGCAGCTTGGTAGGGATCAACACTGAAGCTTTCTTT.

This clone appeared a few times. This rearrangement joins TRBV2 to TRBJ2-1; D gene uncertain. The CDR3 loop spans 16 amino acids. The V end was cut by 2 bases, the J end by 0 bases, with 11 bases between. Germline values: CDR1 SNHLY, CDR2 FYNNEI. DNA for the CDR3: TGTGCCAGCAGTGAAACGGAGCCGAGCTCCTACAATGAGCAGTTCTTC. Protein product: CASSETEPSSYNEQFF.

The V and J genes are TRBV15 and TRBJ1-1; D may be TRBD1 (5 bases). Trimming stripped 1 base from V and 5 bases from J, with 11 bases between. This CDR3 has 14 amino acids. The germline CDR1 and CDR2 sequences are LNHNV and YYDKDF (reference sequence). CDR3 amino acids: CATSRGREVTEAFF. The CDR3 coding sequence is TGTGCCACCAGCAGAGGCAGGGAGGTGACTGAAGCTTTCTTT.

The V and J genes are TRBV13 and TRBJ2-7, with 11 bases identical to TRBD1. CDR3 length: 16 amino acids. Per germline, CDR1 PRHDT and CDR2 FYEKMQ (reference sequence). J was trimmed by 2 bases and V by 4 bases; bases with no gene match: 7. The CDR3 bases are TGTGCCAGCAGCTCCATCCTGGGACAGGGGGCCTACGAGCAGTACTTC. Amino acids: CASSSILGQGAYEQYF.

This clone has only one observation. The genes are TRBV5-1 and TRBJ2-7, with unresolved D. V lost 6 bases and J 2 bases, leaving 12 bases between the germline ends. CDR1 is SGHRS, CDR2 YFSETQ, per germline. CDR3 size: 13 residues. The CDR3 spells CASTPDSAYEQYF. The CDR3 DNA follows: TGCGCCAGCACCCCCGACTCAGCCTACGAGCAGTACTTC.

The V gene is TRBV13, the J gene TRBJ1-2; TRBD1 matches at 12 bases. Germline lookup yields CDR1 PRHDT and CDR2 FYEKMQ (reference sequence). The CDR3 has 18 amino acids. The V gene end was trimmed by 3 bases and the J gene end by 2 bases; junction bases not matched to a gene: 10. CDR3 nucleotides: TGTGCCAGCAGCTTCGAGACCGGGACAGGGGGCTCCAACTATGGCTACACCTTC. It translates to CASSFETGTGGSNYGYTF.

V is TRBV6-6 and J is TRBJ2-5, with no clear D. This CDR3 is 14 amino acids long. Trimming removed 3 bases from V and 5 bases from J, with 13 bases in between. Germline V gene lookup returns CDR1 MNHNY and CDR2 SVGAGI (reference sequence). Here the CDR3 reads CASSYWVVGETQYF. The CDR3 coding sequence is TGTGCCAGCAGTTATTGGGTAGTTGGGGAGACCCAGTACTTC.

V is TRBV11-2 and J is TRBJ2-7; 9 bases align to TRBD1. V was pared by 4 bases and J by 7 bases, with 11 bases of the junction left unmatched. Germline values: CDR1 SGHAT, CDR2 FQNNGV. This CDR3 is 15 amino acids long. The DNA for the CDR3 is TGTGCCAGCAGCTCTGCCGGGACAGGGTACGTGGAGCAGTACTTC. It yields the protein CASSSAGTGYVEQYF.

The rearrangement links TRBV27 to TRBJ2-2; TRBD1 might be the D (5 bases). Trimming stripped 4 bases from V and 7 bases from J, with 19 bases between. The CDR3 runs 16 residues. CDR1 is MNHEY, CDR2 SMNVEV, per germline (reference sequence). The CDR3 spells CASSSATGWVGGELFF. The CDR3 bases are TGTGCCAGCAGTTCGGCTACAGGATGGGTCGGCGGGGAGCTGTTTTTT.

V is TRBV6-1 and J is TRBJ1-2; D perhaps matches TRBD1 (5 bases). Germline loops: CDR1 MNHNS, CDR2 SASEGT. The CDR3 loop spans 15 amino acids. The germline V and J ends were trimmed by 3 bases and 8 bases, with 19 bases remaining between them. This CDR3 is CASSEARVKRRGYTF. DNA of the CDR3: TGTGCCAGCAGTGAGGCCAGGGTTAAACGGCGGGGCTACACCTTC.

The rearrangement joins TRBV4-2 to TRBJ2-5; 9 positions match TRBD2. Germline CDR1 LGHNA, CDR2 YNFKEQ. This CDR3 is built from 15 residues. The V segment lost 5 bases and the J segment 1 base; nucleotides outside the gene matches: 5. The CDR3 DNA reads TGTGCCAGCAGCACCAGACTAGCGGCCCAAGAGACCCAGTACTTC. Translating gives CASSTRLAAQETQYF.

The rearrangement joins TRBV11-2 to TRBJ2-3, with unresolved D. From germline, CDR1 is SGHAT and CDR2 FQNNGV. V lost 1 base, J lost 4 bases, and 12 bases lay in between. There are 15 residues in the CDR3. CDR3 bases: TGTGCCAGCAGCTTAGGCGGTTTGGGCGCAGATACGCAGTATTTT. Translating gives CASSLGGLGADTQYF.

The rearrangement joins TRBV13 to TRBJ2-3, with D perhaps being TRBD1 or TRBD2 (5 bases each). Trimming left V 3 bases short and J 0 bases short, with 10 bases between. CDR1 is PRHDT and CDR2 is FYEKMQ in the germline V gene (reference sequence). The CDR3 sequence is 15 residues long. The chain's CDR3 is CASSFLGVSTDTQYF. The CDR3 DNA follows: TGTGCCAGCAGCTTTTTGGGGGTGAGCACAGATACGCAGTATTTT.

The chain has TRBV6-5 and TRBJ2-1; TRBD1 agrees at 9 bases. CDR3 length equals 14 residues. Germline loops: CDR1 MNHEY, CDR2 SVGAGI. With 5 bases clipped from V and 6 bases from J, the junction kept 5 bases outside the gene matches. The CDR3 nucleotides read TGTGCCAGCAGTCAGACGGGACAGGGCAATGAGCAGTTCTTC. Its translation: CASSQTGQGNEQFF.

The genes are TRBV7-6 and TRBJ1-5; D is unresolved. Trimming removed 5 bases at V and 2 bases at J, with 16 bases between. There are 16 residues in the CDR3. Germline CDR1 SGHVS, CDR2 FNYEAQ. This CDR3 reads CASSPKSIFGNQPQHF. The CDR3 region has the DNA TGTGCCAGCAGCCCGAAATCTATTTTCGGCAATCAGCCCCAGCATTTT.

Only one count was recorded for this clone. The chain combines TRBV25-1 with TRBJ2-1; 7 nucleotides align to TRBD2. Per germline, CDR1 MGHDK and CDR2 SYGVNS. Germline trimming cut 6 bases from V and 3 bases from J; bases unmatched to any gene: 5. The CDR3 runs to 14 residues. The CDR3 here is CASRRTSLYNEQFF. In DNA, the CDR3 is TGTGCCAGCAGGAGGACTAGTCTCTACAATGAGCAGTTCTTC.

The CDR3 nucleotides are TGTGCCAGCAGTGAACAGGCGTACCAAGAGACCCAGTACTTC. Translated, it gives CASSEQAYQETQYF. The rearrangement uses TRBV6-1 and TRBJ2-5; no firm D call. The length of the CDR3 is 14 residues. V was cut by 2 bases and J by 0 bases, with 7 bases left in between. Germline loops: CDR1 MNHNS, CDR2 SASEGT.

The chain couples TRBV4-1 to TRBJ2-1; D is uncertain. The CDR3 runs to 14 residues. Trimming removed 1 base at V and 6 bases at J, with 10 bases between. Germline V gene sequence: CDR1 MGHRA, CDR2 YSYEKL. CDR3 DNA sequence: TGCGCCAGCAGCCAAGCGGAGACGGTCAATGAGCAGTTCTTC. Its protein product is CASSQAETVNEQFF.

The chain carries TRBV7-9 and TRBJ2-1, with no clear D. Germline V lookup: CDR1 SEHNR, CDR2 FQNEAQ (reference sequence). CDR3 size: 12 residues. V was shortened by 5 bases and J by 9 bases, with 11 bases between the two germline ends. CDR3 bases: TGTGCCAGCAGCCAAGCCCATATTGAGCAGTTCTTC. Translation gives CASSQAHIEQFF.

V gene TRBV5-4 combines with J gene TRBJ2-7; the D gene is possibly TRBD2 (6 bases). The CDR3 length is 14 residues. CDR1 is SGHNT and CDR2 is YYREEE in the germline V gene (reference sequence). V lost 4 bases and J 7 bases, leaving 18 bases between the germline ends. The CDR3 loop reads CASSPRGLHGEQYF. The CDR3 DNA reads TGTGCCAGCAGCCCTCGGGGACTCCATGGGGAGCAGTACTTC.

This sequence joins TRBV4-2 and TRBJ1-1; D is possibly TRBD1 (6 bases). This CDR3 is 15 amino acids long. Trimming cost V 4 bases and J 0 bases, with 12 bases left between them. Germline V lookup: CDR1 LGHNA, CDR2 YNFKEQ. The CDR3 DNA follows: TGTGCCAGCAGCCTAAGAGGGGGGATGAACACTGAAGCTTTCTTT. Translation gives CASSLRGGMNTEAFF.

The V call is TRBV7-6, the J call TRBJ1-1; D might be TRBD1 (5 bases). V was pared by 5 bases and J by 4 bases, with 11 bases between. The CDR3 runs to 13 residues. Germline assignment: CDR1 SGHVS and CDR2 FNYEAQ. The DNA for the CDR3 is TGTGCCAGCAGCCAAGGGGAGGGCACTGAAGCTTTCTTT. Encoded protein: CASSQGEGTEAFF.

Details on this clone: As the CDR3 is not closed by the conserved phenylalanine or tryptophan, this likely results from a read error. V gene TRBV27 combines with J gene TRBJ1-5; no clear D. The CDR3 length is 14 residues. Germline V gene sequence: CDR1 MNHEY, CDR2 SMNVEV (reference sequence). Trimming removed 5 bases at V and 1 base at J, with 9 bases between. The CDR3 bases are TGTGCCAGCAGTAAAATACCGAGCAATCAGCCCCAGCATCTT. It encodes CASSKIPSNQPQHL.

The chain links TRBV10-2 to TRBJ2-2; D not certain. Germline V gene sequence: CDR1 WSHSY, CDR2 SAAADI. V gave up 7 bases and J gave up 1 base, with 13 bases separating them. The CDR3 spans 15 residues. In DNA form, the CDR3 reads TGCGCCAGCACCTTACAAGGGCAGAACACCGGGGAGCTGTTTTTT. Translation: CASTLQGQNTGELFF.

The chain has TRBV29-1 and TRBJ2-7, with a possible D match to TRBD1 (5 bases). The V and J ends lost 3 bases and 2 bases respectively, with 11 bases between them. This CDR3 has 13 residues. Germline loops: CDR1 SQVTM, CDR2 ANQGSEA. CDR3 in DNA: TGCAGCGTTGACCCGCAGGGAACCTACGAGCAGTACTTC. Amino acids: CSVDPQGTYEQYF.